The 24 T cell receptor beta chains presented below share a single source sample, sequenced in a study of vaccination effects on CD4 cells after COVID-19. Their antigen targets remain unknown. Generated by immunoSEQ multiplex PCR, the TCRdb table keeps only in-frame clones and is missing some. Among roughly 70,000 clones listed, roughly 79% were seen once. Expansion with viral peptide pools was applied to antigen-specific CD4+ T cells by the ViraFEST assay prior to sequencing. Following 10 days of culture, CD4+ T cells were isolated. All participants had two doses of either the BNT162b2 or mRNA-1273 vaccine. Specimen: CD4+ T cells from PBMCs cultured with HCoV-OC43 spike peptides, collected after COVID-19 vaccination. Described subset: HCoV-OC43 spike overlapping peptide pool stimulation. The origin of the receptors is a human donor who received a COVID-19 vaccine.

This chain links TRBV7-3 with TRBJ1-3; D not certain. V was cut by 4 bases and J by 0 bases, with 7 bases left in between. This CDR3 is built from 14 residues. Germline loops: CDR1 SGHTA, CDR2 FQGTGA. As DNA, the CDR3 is TGTGCCAGCAGCTCAGGTCTCTCTGGAAACACCATATATTTT. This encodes CASSSGLSGNTIYF.

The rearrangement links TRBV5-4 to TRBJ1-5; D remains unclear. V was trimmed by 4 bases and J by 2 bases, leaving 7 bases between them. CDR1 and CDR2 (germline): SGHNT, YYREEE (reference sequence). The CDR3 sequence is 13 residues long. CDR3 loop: CASSLWGNQPQHF. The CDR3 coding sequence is TGTGCCAGCAGCCTATGGGGCAATCAGCCCCAGCATTTT.

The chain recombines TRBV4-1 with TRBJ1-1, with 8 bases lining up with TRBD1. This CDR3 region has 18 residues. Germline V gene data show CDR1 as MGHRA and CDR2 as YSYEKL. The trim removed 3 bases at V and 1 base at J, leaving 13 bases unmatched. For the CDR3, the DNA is TGCGCCAGCAGCCACTTTTTCCTCCGAGGACAGGGGAACACTGAAGCTTTCTTT. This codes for CASSHFFLRGQGNTEAFF.

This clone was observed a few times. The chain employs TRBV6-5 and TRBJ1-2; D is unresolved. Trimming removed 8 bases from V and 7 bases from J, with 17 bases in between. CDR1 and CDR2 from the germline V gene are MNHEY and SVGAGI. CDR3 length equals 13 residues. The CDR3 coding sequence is TGTGCCAGCTCGAGGATCTCTTCGGTTGGCTACACCTTC. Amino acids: CASSRISSVGYTF.

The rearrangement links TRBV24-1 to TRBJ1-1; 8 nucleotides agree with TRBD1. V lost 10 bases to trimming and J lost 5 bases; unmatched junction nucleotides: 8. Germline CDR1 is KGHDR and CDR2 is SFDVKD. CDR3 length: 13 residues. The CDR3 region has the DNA TGTGCCACAAGAGACAGGGGATTGACTGAAGCTTTCTTT. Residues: CATRDRGLTEAFF.

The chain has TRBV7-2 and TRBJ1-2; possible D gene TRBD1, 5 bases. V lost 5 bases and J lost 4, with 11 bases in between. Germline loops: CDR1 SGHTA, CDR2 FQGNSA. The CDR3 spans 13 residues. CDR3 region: CASSVRVSYGYTF. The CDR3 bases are TGTGCCAGCAGCGTCAGGGTTTCCTATGGCTACACCTTC.

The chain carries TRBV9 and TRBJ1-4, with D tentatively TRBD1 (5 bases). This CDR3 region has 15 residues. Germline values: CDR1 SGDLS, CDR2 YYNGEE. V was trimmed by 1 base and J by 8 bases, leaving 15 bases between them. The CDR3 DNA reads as TGTGCCAGCAGCGTACATGAAGGGGTTAACGAAAAACTGTTTTTT. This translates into CASSVHEGVNEKLFF.

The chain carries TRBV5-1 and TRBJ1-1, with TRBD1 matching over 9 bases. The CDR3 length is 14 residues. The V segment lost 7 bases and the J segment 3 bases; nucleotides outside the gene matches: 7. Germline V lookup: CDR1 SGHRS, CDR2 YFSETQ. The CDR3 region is CASRGQGWYTEAFF. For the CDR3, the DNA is TGCGCCAGCCGGGGACAGGGTTGGTACACTGAAGCTTTCTTT.

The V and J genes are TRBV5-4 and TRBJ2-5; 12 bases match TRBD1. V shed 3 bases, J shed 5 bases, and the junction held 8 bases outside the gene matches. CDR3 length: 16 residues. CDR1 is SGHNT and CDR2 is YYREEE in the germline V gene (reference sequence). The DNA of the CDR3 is TGTGCCAGCAGCTATCCGGGACAGGGGGCGAGGGAGACCCAGTACTTC. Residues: CASSYPGQGARETQYF.

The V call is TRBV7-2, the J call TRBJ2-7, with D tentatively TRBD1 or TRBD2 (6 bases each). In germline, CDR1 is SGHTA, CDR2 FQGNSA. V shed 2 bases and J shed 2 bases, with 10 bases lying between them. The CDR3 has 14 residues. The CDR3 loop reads CASSLSGGPYEQYV. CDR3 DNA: TGTGCCAGCAGCTTATCCGGGGGCCCCTACGAGCAGTACGTC.

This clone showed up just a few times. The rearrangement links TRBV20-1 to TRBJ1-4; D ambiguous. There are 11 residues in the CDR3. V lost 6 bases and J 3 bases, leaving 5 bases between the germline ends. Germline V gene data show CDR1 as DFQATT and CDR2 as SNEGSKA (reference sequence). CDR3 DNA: TGCAGTGCACAGTCTAATGAAAAACTGTTTTTT. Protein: CSAQSNEKLFF.

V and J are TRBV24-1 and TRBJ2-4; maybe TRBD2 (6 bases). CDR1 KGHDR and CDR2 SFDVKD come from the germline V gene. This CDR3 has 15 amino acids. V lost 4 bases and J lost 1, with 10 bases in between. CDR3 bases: TGTGCCACCAGTGACCGTCGGGAGGCCAAAAACATTCAGTACTTC. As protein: CATSDRREAKNIQYF.

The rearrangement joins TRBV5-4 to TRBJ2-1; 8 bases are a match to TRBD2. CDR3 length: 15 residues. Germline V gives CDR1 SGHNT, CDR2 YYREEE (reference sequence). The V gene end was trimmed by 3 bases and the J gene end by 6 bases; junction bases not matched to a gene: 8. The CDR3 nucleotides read TGTGCCAGCAGCTCGCGGACTAGCCCGGGCAATGAGCAGTTCTTC. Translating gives CASSSRTSPGNEQFF.

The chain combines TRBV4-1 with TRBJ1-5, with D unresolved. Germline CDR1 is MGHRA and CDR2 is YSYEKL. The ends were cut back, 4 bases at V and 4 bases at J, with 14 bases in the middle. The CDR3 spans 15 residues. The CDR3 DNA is TGCGCCAGCAGCCCACCAACGGCCTTGAATCAGCCCCAGCATTTT. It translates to CASSPPTALNQPQHF.

In DNA, the CDR3 is TGTGCCACCAGCAGGCTAACCCATGCCGTAGATACGCAGTATTTT. As protein: CATSRLTHAVDTQYF. The gene calls are TRBV15 and TRBJ2-3; D is ambiguous. Germline V CDR1 and CDR2: LNHNV, YYDKDF (reference sequence). Trimming shortened V by 3 bases and J by 5 bases, and 15 bases separated the two germline ends. The CDR3 runs 15 residues.

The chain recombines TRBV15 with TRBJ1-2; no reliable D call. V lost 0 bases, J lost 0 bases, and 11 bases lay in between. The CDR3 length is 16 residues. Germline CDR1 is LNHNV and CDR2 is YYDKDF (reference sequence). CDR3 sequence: CATSREEVLPNYGYTF. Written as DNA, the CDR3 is TGTGCCACCAGCAGAGAGGAGGTCCTCCCTAACTATGGCTACACCTTC.

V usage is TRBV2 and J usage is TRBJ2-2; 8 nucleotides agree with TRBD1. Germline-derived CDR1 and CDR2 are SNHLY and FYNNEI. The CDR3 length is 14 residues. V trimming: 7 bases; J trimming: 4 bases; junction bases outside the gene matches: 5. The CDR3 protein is CASKDRASTGELFF. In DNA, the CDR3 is TGTGCCAGCAAGGACAGGGCAAGCACCGGGGAGCTGTTTTTT. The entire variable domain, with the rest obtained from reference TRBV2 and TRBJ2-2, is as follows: EPEVTQTPSHQVTQMGQEVILRCVPISNHLYFYWYRQILGQKVEFLVSFYNNEISEKSEIFDDQFSVERPDGSNFTLKIRSTKLEDSAMYFCASKDRASTGELFFGEGSRLTVL.

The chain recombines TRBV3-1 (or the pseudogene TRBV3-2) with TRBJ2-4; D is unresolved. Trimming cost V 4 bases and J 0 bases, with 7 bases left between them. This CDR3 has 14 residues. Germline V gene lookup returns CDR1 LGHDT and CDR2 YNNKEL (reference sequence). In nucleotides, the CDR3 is TGTGCCAGCAGCCCCCTGGGAGCCAAAAACATTCAGTACTTC. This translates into CASSPLGAKNIQYF.

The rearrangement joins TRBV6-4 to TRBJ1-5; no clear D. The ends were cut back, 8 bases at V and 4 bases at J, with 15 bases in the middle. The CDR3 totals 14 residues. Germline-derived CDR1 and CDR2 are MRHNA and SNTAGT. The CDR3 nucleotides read TGTGCCAGCCGAAGAGCGGAGAATAATCAGCCCCAGCATTTT. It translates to CASRRAENNQPQHF.

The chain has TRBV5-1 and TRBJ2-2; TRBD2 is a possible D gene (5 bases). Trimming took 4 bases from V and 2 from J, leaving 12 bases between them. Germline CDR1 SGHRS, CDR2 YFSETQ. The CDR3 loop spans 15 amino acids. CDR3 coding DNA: TGCGCCAGCAGCCCTCGGACGGGAAACACCGGGGAGCTGTTTTTT. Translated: CASSPRTGNTGELFF.

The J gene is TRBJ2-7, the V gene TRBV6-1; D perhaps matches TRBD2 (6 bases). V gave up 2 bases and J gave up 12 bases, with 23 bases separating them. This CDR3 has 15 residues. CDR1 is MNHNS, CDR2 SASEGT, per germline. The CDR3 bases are TGTGCCAGCAGTGAATCTCGGAGGGGAAGCGGTGGCGCGTACGTC. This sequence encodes CASSESRRGSGGAYV.

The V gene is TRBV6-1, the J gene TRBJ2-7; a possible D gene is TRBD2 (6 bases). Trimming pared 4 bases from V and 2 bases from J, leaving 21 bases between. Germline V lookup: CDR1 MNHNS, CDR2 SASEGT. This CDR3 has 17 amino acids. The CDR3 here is CASSARENKVWPYEQYV. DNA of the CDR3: TGTGCCAGCAGTGCCCGGGAGAATAAAGTCTGGCCCTACGAGCAGTACGTC.

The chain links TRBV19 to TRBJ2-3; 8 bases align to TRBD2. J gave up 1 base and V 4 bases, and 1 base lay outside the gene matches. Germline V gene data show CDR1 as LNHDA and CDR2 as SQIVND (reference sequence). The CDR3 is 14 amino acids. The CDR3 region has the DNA TGTGCCAGTAGTAGGCGGGGGGGCACAGATACGCAGTATTTT. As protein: CASSRRGGTDTQYF.

CDR3 DNA: TGTGCCAGCAGCTTGGGAGGCCAAGGGGAGCTGTTTTTT. It is translated as CASSLGGQGELFF. The chain combines TRBV5-4 with TRBJ2-2; D is uncertain. The CDR3 consists of 13 residues. Germline V gives CDR1 SGHNT, CDR2 YYREEE (reference sequence). V lost 0 bases and J 8 bases, leaving 8 bases between the germline ends.